The clone carrying this T cell receptor beta chain turned up a few times. Measured with immunoSEQ multiplex PCR; TCRdb has only the in-frame clones, and not every one. The table lists fewer than 250,000 clones, 80% to 90% of them singletons. This specimen comes from a study of blood T cell repertoires in COVID-19. Study-level background: From T cells, B-cell-depleted T cells, or PBMCs came the material, which was cDNA or gDNA.

The sequence was collected from a woman of 80 years or more with acute or convalescent COVID-19. Sequenced: peripheral blood.

This CDR3 reads CASRFQGAGELFF. DNA of the CDR3: TGCGCCAGCAGATTTCAGGGGGCCGGGGAGCTGTTTTTT. This chain links TRBV5-1 with TRBJ2-2; 7 bases fit TRBD1. This CDR3 spans 13 amino acids. The germline V gene has CDR1 SGHRS and CDR2 YFSETQ. With 5 bases clipped from V and 6 bases from J, the junction kept 4 bases outside the gene matches.